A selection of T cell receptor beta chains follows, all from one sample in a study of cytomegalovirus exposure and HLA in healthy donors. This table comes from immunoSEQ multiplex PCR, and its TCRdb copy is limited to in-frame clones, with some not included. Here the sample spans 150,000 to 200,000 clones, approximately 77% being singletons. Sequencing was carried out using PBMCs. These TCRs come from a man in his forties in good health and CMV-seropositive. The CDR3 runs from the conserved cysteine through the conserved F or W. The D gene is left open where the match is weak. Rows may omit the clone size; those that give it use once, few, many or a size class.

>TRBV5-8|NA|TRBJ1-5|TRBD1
TGTGCCAGCAGCACGAGGGGACAGGGGAAGCCCCAGCATTTT
CASSTRGQGKPQHF
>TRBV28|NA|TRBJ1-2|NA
TGTGCCAGCTGTCTGAGGGGGAAGGGCTACACCTTC
CASCLRGKGYTF
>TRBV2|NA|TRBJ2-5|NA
TGTGCCAGCAGTGACGTTGTGGAGACCCAGTACTTC
CASSDVVETQYF
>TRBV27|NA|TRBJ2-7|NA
TGTGCCAGCAGTTCTGGGCCCCCCGTTTGGGAGCAGTACTTC
CASSSGPPVWEQYF
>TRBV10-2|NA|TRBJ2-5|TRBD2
TGCGCCGCTGTAGCCTCTGCAGCGGGGGCAGAGACCCAGTACTTC
CAAVASAAGAETQYF
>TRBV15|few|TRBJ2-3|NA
TGTGCCACCAGCAGAGATCGAGACAGGATGCAGTATTTT
CATSRDRDRMQYF
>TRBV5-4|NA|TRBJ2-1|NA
TGTGCCAGCAGGCCCGGGACTTTGAATGAGCAGTTCTTC
CASRPGTLNEQFF
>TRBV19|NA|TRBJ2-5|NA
TGTGCCAGTAGCCCCTGGGTAGCGGAGACCCAGTACTTC
CASSPWVAETQYF
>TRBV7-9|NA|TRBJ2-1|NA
TGTGCCAGCAAAAGCGGGCTTGGATTTGAGCAGTTCTTC
CASKSGLGFEQFF
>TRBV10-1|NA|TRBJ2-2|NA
TGCGCCAGCAGTAACCCCGCGGGGTTGTGGAGCACCGGGGAGCTGTTTTTT
CASSNPAGLWSTGELFF
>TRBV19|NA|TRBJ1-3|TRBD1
TGTGCCAGTAGTCAGGGACAGGGGACTCTCTCTGGAAACACCATATATTTT
CASSQGQGTLSGNTIYF
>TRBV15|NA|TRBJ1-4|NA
TGTGCCACCAGCATAACAGGGCTTGGGGAAAAACTGTTTTTT
CATSITGLGEKLFF
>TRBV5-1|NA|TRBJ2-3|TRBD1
TGCGCCAGCAGCACAGGGACAGGGGACACAGATACGCAGTATTTT
CASSTGTGDTDTQYF
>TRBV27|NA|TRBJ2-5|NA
TGTGCCAGCAGTCCGAACCAGGGTAGAGGCCCCTACCAAGAGACCCAGTACTTC
CASSPNQGRGPYQETQYF
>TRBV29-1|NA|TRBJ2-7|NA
TGCAGCGTTGAAGACCCCCAGGCCTACGAGCAGTACTTC
CSVEDPQAYEQYF
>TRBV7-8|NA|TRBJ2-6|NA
TGTGCCAGCAGCTTTTTCAGGGGCCAAAGCTCTGGGGCCAACGTCCTGACTTTC
CASSFFRGQSSGANVLTF
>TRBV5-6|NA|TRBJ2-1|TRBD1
TGTGCCAGCAGCTTCTGGGACAGGGTAGGTAGGCAGTTCTTC
CASSFWDRVGRQFF
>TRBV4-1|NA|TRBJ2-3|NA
TGCGCCAGCAGCCCCTCACCCCTAAGCACAGATACGCAGTATTTT
CASSPSPLSTDTQYF
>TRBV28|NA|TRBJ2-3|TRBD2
TGTGCCAGCAGTTTAATGCTAGCGGGAACTAGCACAGATACGCAGTATTTT
CASSLMLAGTSTDTQYF
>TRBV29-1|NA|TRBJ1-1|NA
TGCAGCGTTGTAGGCCGCCAGGGGCTCGCTGAAGCTTTCTTT
CSVVGRQGLAEAFF
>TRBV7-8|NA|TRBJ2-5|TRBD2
TGTGCCAGCAGCTCACCAGACTATCGGGAGGGCCAAGAGACCCAGTACTTC
CASSSPDYREGQETQYF
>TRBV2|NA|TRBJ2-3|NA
TGTGCCAGCAGAGAAAGCCCCGAAGATACGCAGTATTTT
CASRESPEDTQYF
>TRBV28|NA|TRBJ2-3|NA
TGTGCCAGCAATCCCCAAGGGGGGGGCGCAGATACGCAGTATTTT
CASNPQGGGADTQYF
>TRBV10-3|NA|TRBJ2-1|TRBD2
TGTGCCATCAGGCGGGAGATTCTGCAATATGAGCAGTTCTTC
CAIRREILQYEQFF
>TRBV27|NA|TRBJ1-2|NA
TGTGCCAGCAGTTTACGCCCTGCAGTCGGGACAAACTATAACTATGGCTACACCTTC
CASSLRPAVGTNYNYGYTF
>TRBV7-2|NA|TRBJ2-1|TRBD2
TGTGCCAGCAGCTTAAAACTAGCGGGAGAGGTTGATGAGCAGTTCTTC
CASSLKLAGEVDEQFF
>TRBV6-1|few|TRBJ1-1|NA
TGTGCCAGCAGCCCAAGAAGGACGGGGAATGCTTTCTTT
CASSPRRTGNAFF
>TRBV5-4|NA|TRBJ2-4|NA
TGTGCCAGCAGCTCCCCAACCGGGACAAAAAACATTCAGTACTTC
CASSSPTGTKNIQYF
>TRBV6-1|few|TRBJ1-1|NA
TGTGCCAGCAGTAATCCGGGAACGCGCGCTGAAGCTTTCTTT
CASSNPGTRAEAFF
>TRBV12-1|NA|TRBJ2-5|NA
TGTGCCAGCAGCTTTGGGGGCTTTGACGGGGGTGGGCAAGAGACCCAGTACTTC
CASSFGGFDGGGQETQYF
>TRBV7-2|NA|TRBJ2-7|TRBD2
TGTGCCAGCAGCCCTCAAGCGGGAAAGTACGAGCAGTACTTC
CASSPQAGKYEQYF
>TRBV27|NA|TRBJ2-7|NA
TGTGCCAGCAGTTCTCCCCGGGACAAATCCTACGAGCAGTACTTC
CASSSPRDKSYEQYF
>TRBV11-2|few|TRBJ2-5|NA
TGTGCCAGCACCCTGCGCGCGGAGACCCAGTACTTC
CASTLRAETQYF
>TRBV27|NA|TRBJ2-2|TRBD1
TGTGCCAGCAGTTTAGACAGGGGGCCCGGGGAGCTGTTTTTT
CASSLDRGPGELFF
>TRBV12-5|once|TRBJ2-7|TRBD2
TGTGCTAGTGGTTCCCCCCCCGGGACTAGCGGGGTGAAGGAGCAGTACTTC
CASGSPPGTSGVKEQYF
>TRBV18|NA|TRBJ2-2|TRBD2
TGTGCCAGCTCACCACAAGCGGGACTCGACACCGGGGAGCTGTTTTTT
CASSPQAGLDTGELFF
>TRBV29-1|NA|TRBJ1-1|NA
TGCAGCGTTGTCAGCAGGGACACTGAAGCTTTCTTT
CSVVSRDTEAFF
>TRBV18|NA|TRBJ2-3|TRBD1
TGTGCCAGCTCCCCGACAGGGGTTGGCACAGATACGCAGTATTTT
CASSPTGVGTDTQYF
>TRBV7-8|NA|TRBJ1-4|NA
TGTGCCAGCAGCTTAGCGCTAGGGGCAACTAATGAAAAACTGTTTTTT
CASSLALGATNEKLFF
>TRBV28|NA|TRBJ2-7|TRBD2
TGTGCCAGCAGACCCGGGACTAGCGGCTACGAGCAGTACTTC
CASRPGTSGYEQYF
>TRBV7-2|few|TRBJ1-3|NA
TGTGCCAGCATGGAGTCTTCCTCTGGAAACACCATATATTTT
CASMESSSGNTIYF
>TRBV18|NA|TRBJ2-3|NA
TGTGCCAGCTCACCAGCCGGGTTCGGAGATACGCAGTATTTT
CASSPAGFGDTQYF
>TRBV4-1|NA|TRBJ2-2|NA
TGCGCCAGCAGCCGAATAGGGGCTCCAGCACCCGGGGAGCTGTTTTTT
CASSRIGAPAPGELFF
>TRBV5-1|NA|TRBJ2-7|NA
TGCGCCAGCAGTAGCGGGCAGGGGAGAACCTACGAGCAGTACTTC
CASSSGQGRTYEQYF
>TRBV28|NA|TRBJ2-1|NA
TGTGCCAGCAGTTTAGGGGCAGGCGGCAATGAGCAGTTCTTC
CASSLGAGGNEQFF
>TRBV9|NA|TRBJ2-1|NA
TGTGCCAGCAGTAGGACAGAAGGAAATGAGCAGTTCTTC
CASSRTEGNEQFF
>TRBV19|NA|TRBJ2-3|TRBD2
TGTGCCAGTAGTATGGGCGGGGGGCCTACAGATACGCAGTATTTT
CASSMGGGPTDTQYF
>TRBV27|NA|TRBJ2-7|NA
TGTGCCAGCAGCCCCGTGGGGGGGCACTCCTACGAGCAGTACTTC
CASSPVGGHSYEQYF